The rows below give T cell receptor beta chains drawn from one sample of a study of regulatory T cells in long-lasting Graves disease. TCRdb reprocessed the multiplex PCR reads with MiXCR, giving one entry per CDR3 protein. The sample yields about half a million distinct CDR3 sequences, about 20% seen once. The specimen comprised peripheral blood mononuclear cells (PBMCs), sampled when the disease was refractory, from a patient treated with antithyroid drugs. These receptors all stem from a female donor with Graves disease. The CDR3 runs from the conserved cysteine through the conserved F or W. Each record gives: CDR3 length, V gene, CDR3 protein.

len: 17; v_gene: TRBV6-2/TRBV6-3; CDR3aa: CASSYMGPGTGRETQYF
len: 14; v_gene: TRBV28; CDR3aa: CASTLRTVASPLHF
len: 14; v_gene: TRBV29-1; CDR3aa: CSVESTDSGNTVYF
len: 16; v_gene: TRBV7-2; CDR3aa: CASSLLDPGLAGPQYF
len: 14; v_gene: TRBV18; CDR3aa: CASSPGQDHEKLFF
len: 16; v_gene: TRBV28; CDR3aa: CASSPGQPQLNYGYTF
len: 14; v_gene: TRBV7-9; CDR3aa: CASSSDRVSEKLFF
len: 14; v_gene: TRBV6-1; CDR3aa: CASSPGGYNYEQYF
len: 12; v_gene: TRBV12-3/TRBV12-4; CDR3aa: CASSLGYDGYTF
len: 15; v_gene: TRBV12-3/TRBV12-4; CDR3aa: CASSSLTPGDQPQHF
len: 16; v_gene: TRBV28; CDR3aa: CASSFGTSTRGETQYF
len: 12; v_gene: TRBV14; CDR3aa: CASSQGLNEQFF
len: 14; v_gene: TRBV12-3/TRBV12-4; CDR3aa: CASSLGTVNQPRHF
len: 14; v_gene: TRBV20-1; CDR3aa: CSASPQGANQPQHF
len: 14; v_gene: TRBV12-3/TRBV12-4; CDR3aa: CASSPSRGSYGYTF
len: 15; v_gene: TRBV11-2; CDR3aa: CASSLDSSGSYEQYF
len: 16; v_gene: TRBV5-1; CDR3aa: CASSLNVGGTNEKLFF
len: 14; v_gene: TRBV20-1; CDR3aa: CSARDPAGGVEQYF
len: 12; v_gene: TRBV5-8; CDR3aa: CASSLYSGEQYF
len: 15; v_gene: TRBV2; CDR3aa: CASSEATGRTYEQYF
len: 15; v_gene: TRBV28; CDR3aa: CASRGGLADHYEQYF
len: 13; v_gene: TRBV12-3/TRBV12-4; CDR3aa: CASSPTGASGYTF
len: 15; v_gene: TRBV3-1; CDR3aa: CASSETGRGNTEAFF
len: 12; v_gene: TRBV6-5; CDR3aa: CASSSGSDIQYF
len: 14; v_gene: TRBV29-1; CDR3aa: CSVESRDTGYEQYF
len: 15; v_gene: TRBV6-2/TRBV6-3; CDR3aa: CASKNRDRGNYGYTF